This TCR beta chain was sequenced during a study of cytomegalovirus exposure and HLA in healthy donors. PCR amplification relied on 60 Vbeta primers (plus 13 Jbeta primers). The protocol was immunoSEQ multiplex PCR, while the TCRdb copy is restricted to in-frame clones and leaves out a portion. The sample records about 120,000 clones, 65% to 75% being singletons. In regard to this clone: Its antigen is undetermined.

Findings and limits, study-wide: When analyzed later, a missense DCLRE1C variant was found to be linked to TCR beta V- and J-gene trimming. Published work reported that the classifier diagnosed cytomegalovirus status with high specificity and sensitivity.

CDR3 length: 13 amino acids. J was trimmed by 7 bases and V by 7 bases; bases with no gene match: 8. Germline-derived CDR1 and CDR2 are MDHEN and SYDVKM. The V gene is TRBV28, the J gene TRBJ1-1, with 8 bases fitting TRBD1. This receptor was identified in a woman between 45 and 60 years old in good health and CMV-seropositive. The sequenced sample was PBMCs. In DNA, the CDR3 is TGTGCCAGCACACCACAGGGGGGCCTTGAAGCTTTCTTT. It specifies CASTPQGGLEAFF.